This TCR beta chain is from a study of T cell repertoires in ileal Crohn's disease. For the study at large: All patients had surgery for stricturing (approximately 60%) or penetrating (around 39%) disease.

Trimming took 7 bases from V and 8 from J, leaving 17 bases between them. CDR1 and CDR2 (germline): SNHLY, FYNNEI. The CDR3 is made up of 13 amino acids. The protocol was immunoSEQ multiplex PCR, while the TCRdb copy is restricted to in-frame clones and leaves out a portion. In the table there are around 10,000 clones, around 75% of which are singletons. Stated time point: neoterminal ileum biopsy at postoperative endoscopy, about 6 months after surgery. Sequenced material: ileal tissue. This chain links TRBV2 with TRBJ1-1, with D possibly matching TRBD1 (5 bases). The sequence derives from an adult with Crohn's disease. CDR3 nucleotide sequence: TGTGCCAGCATAGCCGGACATATTTCGGAAGCTTTCTTT. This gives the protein CASIAGHISEAFF.